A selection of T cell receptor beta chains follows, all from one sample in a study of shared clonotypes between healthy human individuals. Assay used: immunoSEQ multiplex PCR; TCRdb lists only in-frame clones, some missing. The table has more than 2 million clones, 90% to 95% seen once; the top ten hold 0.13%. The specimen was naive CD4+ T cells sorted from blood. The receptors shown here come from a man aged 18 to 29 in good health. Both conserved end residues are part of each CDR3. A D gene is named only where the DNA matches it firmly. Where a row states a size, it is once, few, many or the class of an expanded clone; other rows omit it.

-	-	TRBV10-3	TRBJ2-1	TGTGCCACCCGCAAGGGAGATGAGCAGTTCTTC	CATRKGDEQFF
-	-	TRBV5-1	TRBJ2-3	TGCGCCAGCAGCCTCCCTCAGACAGGTGCCGATACGCAGTATTTT	CASSLPQTGADTQYF
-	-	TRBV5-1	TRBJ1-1	TGCGCCAGCAGACCCTCGGACGCGAACACTGAAGCTTTCTTT	CASRPSDANTEAFF
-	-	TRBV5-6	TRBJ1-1	TGTGCCAGCAGTCGGGCCCTTGAAGCTTTCTTT	CASSRALEAFF
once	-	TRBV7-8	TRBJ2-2	TGTGCCAGCAGCCCTCGGGCAGGCGCGAACACCGGGGAGCTGTTTTTT	CASSPRAGANTGELFF
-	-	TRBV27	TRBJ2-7	TGTGCCAGCAGGCCCGATCGGGACCTCTCCTACGAGCAGTACTTC	CASRPDRDLSYEQYF
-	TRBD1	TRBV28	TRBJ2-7	TGTGCCAGCAGTTATTACAGGGGTTCCTACGAGCAGTACTTC	CASSYYRGSYEQYF
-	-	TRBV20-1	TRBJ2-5	TGCAGTGCTAGCGTAAAAGAGACCCAGTACTTC	CSASVKETQYF
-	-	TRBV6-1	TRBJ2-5	TGTGCCAGCAGGGATCTGGGTCTGGCGATAGAGACCCAGTACTTC	CASRDLGLAIETQYF
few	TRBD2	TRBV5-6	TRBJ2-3	TGTGCCAGCAGCCACGGACTAGCGGGAGGGTACACAGATACGCAGTATTTT	CASSHGLAGGYTDTQYF
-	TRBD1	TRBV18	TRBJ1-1	TGTGCCAGCTCACCACTCAGGGGGATGAACACTGAAGCTTTCTTT	CASSPLRGMNTEAFF
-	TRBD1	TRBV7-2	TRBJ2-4	TGTGCCAGCAGCTTTAGGACAGGGCCGGACATTCAGTACTTC	CASSFRTGPDIQYF
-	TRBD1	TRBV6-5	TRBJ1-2	TGTGCCAGCAGTGACAGGGTGGGAACTGGCTACACCTTC	CASSDRVGTGYTF
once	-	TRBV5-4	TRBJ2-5	TGTGCCAGCAGCTTGGGACCCGAGACGGGAGAGACCCAGTACTTC	CASSLGPETGETQYF
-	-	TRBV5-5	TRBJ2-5	TGTGCCAGCAGCCTCCCCCCGAGTTGGGAGACCCAGTACTTC	CASSLPPSWETQYF
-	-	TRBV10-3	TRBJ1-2	TGTGCCATCAGGGACTCTACGACAGGAGACTATGGCTACACCTTC	CAIRDSTTGDYGYTF
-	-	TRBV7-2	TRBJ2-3	TGTGCCAGCAGCCCGAACACAGATACGCAGTATTTT	CASSPNTDTQYF
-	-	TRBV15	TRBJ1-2	TGTGCCACCAGCAGAATATTAGGCAGGGCTCAGCAGGCCTTC	CATSRILGRAQQAF
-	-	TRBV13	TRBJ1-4	TGTGCCAGCAGCTCCACCCGCGGTAATGAAAAACTGTTTTTT	CASSSTRGNEKLFF
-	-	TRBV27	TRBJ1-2	TGTGCCAGCAGACCACGAGGAGCGTTCTATGGCTACACCTTC	CASRPRGAFYGYTF
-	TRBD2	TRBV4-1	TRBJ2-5	TGCGCCAGCAGCCAAGATCCGGGAGGCTATGGGCAAGAGACCCAGTACTTC	CASSQDPGGYGQETQYF
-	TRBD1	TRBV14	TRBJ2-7	TGTGCCAGCAGCCAAGTTTCAGGGGGCGAGCAGTACTTC	CASSQVSGGEQYF
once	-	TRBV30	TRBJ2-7	TGTGCCTGGAGTGCCGGGCTGGGGGGATACGAGCAGTACTTC	CAWSAGLGGYEQYF
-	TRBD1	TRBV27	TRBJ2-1	TGTGCCAGCAGTTCTCGGACAGGCTGGGGGCACAATGAGCAGTTCTTC	CASSSRTGWGHNEQFF
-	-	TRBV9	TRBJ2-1	TGTGCCAGCAGCGTAGGTGGAGGGGGTAAAGGCAATGAGCAGTTCTTC	CASSVGGGGKGNEQFF
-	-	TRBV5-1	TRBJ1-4	TGCGCCAGCAGCTTAGGAGGGACTAATGAAAAACTGTTTTTT	CASSLGGTNEKLFF
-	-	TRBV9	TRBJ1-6	TGTGCCAGCAGCGCCTCCAGCAGCCCTAGTAATTCACCCCTCCACTTT	CASSASSSPSNSPLHF
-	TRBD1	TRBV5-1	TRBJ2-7	TGCGCCAGCAGCTTGGCGACAGGGGGGTCCTACGAGCAGTACTTC	CASSLATGGSYEQYF
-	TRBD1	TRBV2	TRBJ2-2	TGTGCCAGCAGTCGGGACAGGGGAGCCGGGGAGCTGTTTTTT	CASSRDRGAGELFF
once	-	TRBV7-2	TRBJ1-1	TGTGCCAGCAGCCTCCCTCCTGACACTGAAGCTTTCTTT	CASSLPPDTEAFF
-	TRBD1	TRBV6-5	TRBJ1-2	TGTGCCAGCAGTTACTCGTACAGGGGGGACTATGGCTACACCTTC	CASSYSYRGDYGYTF
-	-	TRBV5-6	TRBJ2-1	TGTGCCAGCAGCTTGGTACAGGTCTCCTACAATGAGCAGTTCTTC	CASSLVQVSYNEQFF
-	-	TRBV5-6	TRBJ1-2	TGTGCCAGCAGTTACTCGAGGTTGAGGGAGGACTATGGCTACACCTTC	CASSYSRLREDYGYTF
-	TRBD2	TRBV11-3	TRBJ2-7	TGTGCCAGCAGCTTAGGGGAGGGTCCCTACGAGCAGTACTTC	CASSLGEGPYEQYF
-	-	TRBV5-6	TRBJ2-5	TGTGCCAGCAGCTTGGAGGCTACCCTATACGCCCAGTACTTC	CASSLEATLYAQYF
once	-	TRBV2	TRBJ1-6	TGTGCCAGCAGTGAGGGTGGGGGTTGGAATTCACCCCTCCACTTT	CASSEGGGWNSPLHF
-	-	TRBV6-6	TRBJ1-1	TGTGCCAGCAGGGGGGACCTACTTTCAGTAAACACTGAAGCTTTCTTT	CASRGDLLSVNTEAFF
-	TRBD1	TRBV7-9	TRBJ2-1	TGTGCCAGCAGCCCCATAGGACAGGGGGTGGGTGAGCAGTTCTTC	CASSPIGQGVGEQFF
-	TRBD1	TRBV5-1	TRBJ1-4	TGCGCCAGCAGCCTCCGTCCGGACAGGGGAACAGAAAAACTGTTTTTT	CASSLRPDRGTEKLFF
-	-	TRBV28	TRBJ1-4	TGTGCCAGCAGCCCCCCGGGGGCAACTAATGAAAAACTGTTTTTT	CASSPPGATNEKLFF
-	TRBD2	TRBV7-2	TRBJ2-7	TGTGCCAGCAGCTTAGAGAGCGGGGCCGGGTACGAGCAGTACTTC	CASSLESGAGYEQYF
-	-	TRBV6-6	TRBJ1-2	TGTGCCAGCAGTTACTCTCTCGGGGCAGCTAACTATGGCTACACCTTC	CASSYSLGAANYGYTF
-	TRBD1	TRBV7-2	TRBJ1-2	TGTGCCAGCAGCTTAGTTGGGGCAGGGGGCGTCTATGGCTACACCTTC	CASSLVGAGGVYGYTF
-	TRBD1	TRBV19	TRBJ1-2	TGTGCCAGTAGTACATCCCTCGGACAGGCTAACTATGGCTACACCTTC	CASSTSLGQANYGYTF
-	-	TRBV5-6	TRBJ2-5	TGTGCCAGCAGCTTGGGACAGGGAGGACGAGAGACCCAGTACTTC	CASSLGQGGRETQYF
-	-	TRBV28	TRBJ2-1	TGTGCCAGCAACTTAAGGCGGGCAAGCTCCTACAATGAGCAGTTCTTC	CASNLRRASSYNEQFF
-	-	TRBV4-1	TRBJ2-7	TGCGCCAGCAGCCAAGAGACCACGGCAGTTAGTTACGAGCAGTACTTC	CASSQETTAVSYEQYF